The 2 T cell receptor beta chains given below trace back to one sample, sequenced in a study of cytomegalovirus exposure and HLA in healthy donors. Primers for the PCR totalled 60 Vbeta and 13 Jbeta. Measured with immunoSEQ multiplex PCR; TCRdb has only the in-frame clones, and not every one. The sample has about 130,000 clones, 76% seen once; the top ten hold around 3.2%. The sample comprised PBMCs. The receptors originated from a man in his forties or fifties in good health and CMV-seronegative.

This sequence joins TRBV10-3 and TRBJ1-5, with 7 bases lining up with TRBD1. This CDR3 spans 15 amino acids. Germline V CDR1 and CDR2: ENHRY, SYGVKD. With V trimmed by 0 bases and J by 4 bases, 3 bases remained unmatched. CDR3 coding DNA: TGTGCCATCAGTGAGTCGGACAGGCTTAATCAGCCCCAGCATTTT. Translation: CAISESDRLNQPQHF.

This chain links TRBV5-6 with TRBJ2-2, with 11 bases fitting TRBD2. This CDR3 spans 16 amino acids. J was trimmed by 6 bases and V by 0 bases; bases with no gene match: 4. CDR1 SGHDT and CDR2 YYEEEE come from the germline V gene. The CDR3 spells CASSLVLAGGAGELFF. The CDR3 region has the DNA TGTGCCAGCAGCTTGGTGCTAGCGGGGGGAGCCGGGGAGCTGTTTTTT.